The 23 T cell receptor beta chains below come from one sample, sequenced in a study of blood T cell repertoires in COVID-19. Repertoires were generated with immunoSEQ multiplex PCR, while TCRdb's copy carries only in-frame clones and drops some. Of some 360,000 clones detected, roughly 86% appear once; the ten largest clones hold 0.95% to 1.1%. Sample: PBMCs or T cells enriched from blood (not recorded which). Receptor source: a woman aged 30 to 39 who had been exposed to COVID-19.

Note on this clone: A read error may produce the germline difference seen at one junction end. The V gene is TRBV3-1 (or the pseudogene TRBV3-2), the J gene TRBJ1-6; TRBD1 is a possible D gene (6 bases). The germline CDR1 and CDR2 sequences are LGHDT and YNNKEL (reference sequence). The CDR3 totals 14 residues. CDR3 coding DNA: TGTGCCAGCAGCCAAGTAAACTTAGGTCAGGGGACGAAATTT. It encodes CASSQVNLGQGTKF.

This chain links TRBV7-2 with TRBJ2-7, with TRBD2 matching over 8 bases. The CDR3 covers 16 residues. Per germline, CDR1 SGHTA and CDR2 FQGNSA. The V gene end was trimmed by 4 bases and the J gene end by 3 bases; junction bases not matched to a gene: 11. In DNA form, the CDR3 reads TGTGCCAGCAGCTCGAGGACTAGCTGGGCGAACTACGAGCAGTACTTC. Translated, it gives CASSSRTSWANYEQYF.

This clone was observed once. This rearrangement joins TRBV10-3 to TRBJ2-1; TRBD2 agrees at 7 bases. In germline, CDR1 is ENHRY, CDR2 SYGVKD. The CDR3 length is 13 residues. The V segment lost 3 bases and the J segment 9 bases; nucleotides outside the gene matches: 5. CDR3 coding DNA: TGTGCCATCAGTGAAGGCCTAGCGGTTGAGCAGTTCTTC. This encodes CAISEGLAVEQFF.

The sample holds one count of this clone. This chain connects TRBV11-2 to TRBJ1-1; no definite D call. V was pared by 3 bases and J by 8 bases, with 19 bases between. The CDR3 extends over 15 amino acids. Per the germline V gene, CDR1 is SGHAT and CDR2 is FQNNGV. The CDR3 DNA reads as TGTGCCAGCAGCTTCAGCTGGACGAGCGGCGGCGAAGCTTTCTTT. It specifies CASSFSWTSGGEAFF.

The gene calls are TRBV5-1 and TRBJ2-5; maybe TRBD2 (6 bases). The germline gives CDR1 SGHRS, CDR2 YFSETQ. V shed 4 bases and J shed 5 bases, with 15 bases lying between them. The CDR3 runs 14 residues. The CDR3 nucleotides are TGCGCCAGCAGCCCGTGGCGGGATGTCGAGACCCAGTACTTC. Its protein is CASSPWRDVETQYF.

This chain connects TRBV4-2 to TRBJ2-3; D is perhaps TRBD2 (6 bases). This CDR3 contains 15 residues. V gave up 1 base and J gave up 7 bases, with 15 bases separating them. Germline loops: CDR1 LGHNA, CDR2 YNFKEQ. This chain's CDR3 is CASSQAWSSVHTQYF. The CDR3 DNA sequence: TGTGCCAGCAGCCAAGCTTGGTCTAGCGTACATACGCAGTATTTT.

The chain is built from TRBV30 and TRBJ2-5; 8 bases are shared with TRBD1. J gave up 7 bases and V 5 bases, and 0 bases lay outside the gene matches. This CDR3 has 10 amino acids. CDR1 and CDR2 (germline): GTSNPN, SVGIG (reference sequence). This CDR3 reads CAWDRGTQYF. The CDR3, as DNA: TGTGCCTGGGACAGGGGGACCCAGTACTTC. The entire variable domain, with the rest obtained from reference TRBV30 and TRBJ2-5, is as follows: SQTIHQWPATLVQPVGSPLSLECTVEGTSNPNLYWYRQAAGRGLQLLFYSVGIGQISSEVPQNLSASRPQDRQFILSSKKLLLSDSGFYLCAWDRGTQYFGPGTRLLVL.

In its sample, this clone was seen once. This rearrangement joins TRBV9 to TRBJ1-2, with no clear D. Deletions cut 1 base from V and 0 bases from J, with 10 bases between. This CDR3 is 15 amino acids long. The germline gives CDR1 SGDLS, CDR2 YYNGEE. The DNA of the CDR3 is TGTGCCAGCAGCGTATACGGGGAAACTAACTATGGCTACACCTTC. This sequence encodes CASSVYGETNYGYTF. The full variable domain, completed using reference TRBV9 and TRBJ1-2, is DSGVTQTPKHLITATGQRVTLRCSPRSGDLSVYWYQQSLDQGLQFLIQYYNGEERAKGNILERFSAQQFPDLHSELNLSSLELGDSALYFCASSVYGETNYGYTFGSGTRLTVV.

The table lists this clone with a few counts. The J gene is TRBJ1-1, the V gene TRBV15; D not certain. Trimming removed 0 bases at V and 5 bases at J, with 13 bases between. CDR1 is LNHNV, CDR2 YYDKDF, per germline (reference sequence). This CDR3 region has 15 residues. The CDR3 sequence is CATSRDGSRGTEAFF. CDR3 coding DNA: TGTGCCACCAGCAGAGATGGGTCTCGGGGAACTGAAGCTTTCTTT. The full variable domain, completed using reference TRBV15 and TRBJ1-1, is DAMVIQNPRYQVTQFGKPVTLSCSQTLNHNVMYWYQQKSSQAPKLLFHYYDKDFNNEADTPDNFQSRRPNTSFCFLDIRSPGLGDTAMYLCATSRDGSRGTEAFFGQGTRLTVV.

This chain uses TRBV7-6 with TRBJ1-1; D unclear. The CDR3 totals 16 residues. Trimming took 5 bases from V and 5 from J, leaving 21 bases between them. Germline loops: CDR1 SGHVS, CDR2 FNYEAQ. The CDR3 DNA reads TGTGCCAGCAGCGGGCCTGGAAGGTATGTGATGACTGAAGCTTTCTTT. It is translated as CASSGPGRYVMTEAFF.

CDR3 sequence: CATPGSGRINTGELFF. The CDR3, as DNA: TGTGCCACCCCGGGTAGCGGGAGGATAAACACCGGGGAGCTGTTTTTT. The gene calls are TRBV24-1 and TRBJ2-2; 10 bases are a match to TRBD2. Unmatched junction bases numbered 8, after V lost 9 bases and J lost 2 bases. Germline loops: CDR1 KGHDR, CDR2 SFDVKD. CDR3 length: 16 residues.

The genes are TRBV11-3 and TRBJ2-7; TRBD2 might be the D (6 bases). Germline CDR1 reads SGHNT; CDR2 reads YENEEA. This CDR3 comprises 13 residues. Between the trimmed V and J ends, which lost 11 bases and 1 base, there was a span of 15 bases. The CDR3 nucleotides are TGTGCCCCGGGAAGCGGGCGGTCCTACGAGCAGTACTTC. This codes for CAPGSGRSYEQYF.

This rearrangement joins TRBV5-1 to TRBJ2-5; 10 bases are a match to TRBD2. CDR1 is SGHRS, CDR2 YFSETQ, per germline. The length of the CDR3 is 16 residues. V dropped 4 bases and J dropped 5; count of bases not matched to a gene: 11. The CDR3 is CASSQPLAGERETQYF. CDR3 sequence (DNA): TGCGCCAGCAGCCAGCCTCTAGCGGGAGAAAGGGAGACCCAGTACTTC.

This clone was detected only once. The chain joins TRBV29-1 to TRBJ2-6; D remains ambiguous. The germline gives CDR1 SQVTM, CDR2 ANQGSEA. V was clipped by 0 bases and J by 2 bases, with 11 bases between them. CDR3 size: 16 residues. CDR3 DNA sequence: TGCAGCGTTGAAGATGGCATTGAAACTGGGGCCAACGTCCTGACTTTC. It encodes CSVEDGIETGANVLTF.

The genes are TRBV27 and TRBJ2-1; 9 positions agree with TRBD2. CDR3 size: 16 residues. The germline gives CDR1 MNHEY, CDR2 SMNVEV (reference sequence). The junction had 4 bases not matched to a gene; V was cut back by 3 bases and J by 1 base. The CDR3: CASSFSGSGSYNEQFF. The CDR3 bases are TGTGCCAGCAGTTTTAGCGGGAGTGGGTCCTACAATGAGCAGTTCTTC.

The rearrangement links TRBV16 to TRBJ2-1, with 9 bases that match TRBD2. J gave up 5 bases and V 1 base, and 6 bases lay outside the gene matches. Germline assignment: CDR1 KGHSY and CDR2 FQNENV. The CDR3 runs to 16 residues. The CDR3: CASSQYGLAGNNEQFF. CDR3 nucleotide sequence: TGTGCCAGCAGCCAATACGGCCTAGCGGGAAACAATGAGCAGTTCTTC. Using reference TRBV16 and TRBJ2-1 for the parts outside the CDR3, the full variable domain is GEEVAQTPKHLVRGEGQKAKLYCAPIKGHSYVFWYQQVLKNEFKFLISFQNENVFDETGMPKERFSAKCLPNSPCSLEIQATKLEDSAVYFCASSQYGLAGNNEQFFGPGTRLTVL.

The rearrangement links TRBV9 to TRBJ2-1; 13 bases are a match to TRBD2. Germline CDR1 SGDLS, CDR2 YYNGEE. The J segment lost 6 bases and the V segment lost 4 bases, leaving 7 bases of the junction unmatched. The CDR3 is made up of 16 amino acids. CDR3 sequence reads: CASSLSLAGGPNEQFF. The CDR3 DNA reads TGTGCCAGCAGCTTATCACTAGCGGGAGGGCCCAATGAGCAGTTCTTC.

The chain uses TRBV24-1 and TRBJ1-5; 7 positions agree with TRBD1. Trimming removed 4 bases from V and 4 bases from J; junction bases left unmatched: 3. CDR3 length equals 14 residues. Germline CDR1 and CDR2: KGHDR and SFDVKD. This CDR3 is CATSDTRGNQPQHF. In nucleotides, the CDR3 is TGTGCCACCAGTGACACCAGGGGGAATCAGCCCCAGCATTTT.

This clone was found once. The rearrangement links TRBV15 to TRBJ1-5; possibly TRBD1 for D (5 bases). The V gene's germline CDR1 is LNHNV and CDR2 YYDKDF (reference sequence). Trimming pared 0 bases from V and 5 bases from J, leaving 8 bases between. The CDR3 has 14 amino acids. In nucleotides, the CDR3 is TGTGCCACCAGCAGAGATGGCAGGGATCAGCCCCAGCATTTT. Translated: CATSRDGRDQPQHF.

The CDR3 reads CASSRQQGGTQYF. CDR3 DNA: TGTGCCAGCAGTAGACAGCAAGGGGGGACCCAGTACTTC. The J gene is TRBJ2-5, the V gene TRBV6-5; D perhaps matches TRBD1 (6 bases). Trimming cost V 5 bases and J 7 bases, with 14 bases left between them. The CDR3 length is 13 residues. CDR1 MNHEY and CDR2 SVGAGI come from the germline V gene.

The chain has TRBV12-3 or TRBV12-4 and TRBJ1-1; D gene uncertain. V was shortened by 6 bases and J by 10 bases, with 12 bases between the two germline ends. The CDR3 is 11 residues long. CDR3 sequence (DNA): TGTGCCAGCAGCACCCGGACTCTAGCTTTCTTT. Protein: CASSTRTLAFF.

The V and J genes are TRBV11-2 and TRBJ2-2; D possibly corresponds to TRBD2 (6 bases). Trimming removed 4 bases at V and 0 bases at J, with 15 bases between. Looked up from germline, CDR1 is SGHAT and CDR2 is FQNNGV. The CDR3 runs to 17 residues. The DNA for the CDR3 is TGTGCCAGCAGCTCCAGCGGAGGGCGGTCGAACACCGGGGAGCTGTTTTTT. This codes for CASSSSGGRSNTGELFF.

About this clone: The same CDR3 arises from other DNA sequences in this sample as well. The CDR3 here is CASSTQGDQPQHF. In DNA form, the CDR3 reads TGTGCCAGTAGTACTCAGGGGGATCAGCCCCAGCATTTT. The V and J genes are TRBV19 and TRBJ1-5, with 7 bases matching TRBD1. This CDR3 is 13 amino acids long. After removal of 4 bases from V and 5 bases from J, the junction contained 2 bases not matched to a gene. Per the germline V gene, CDR1 is LNHDA and CDR2 is SQIVND (reference sequence).